This T cell receptor (beta chain) is drawn from a study of blood T cell repertoires in COVID-19. Study-wide context: Spain, Italy and the United States supplied samples that represented acute and convalescent COVID-19.

This CDR3 spans 13 amino acids. CDR1 is LGHNA and CDR2 is YSLEER in the germline V gene. V shed 0 bases and J shed 10 bases, with 12 bases lying between them. Per the original data handling: Reference gene primer amplification yielded estimated nucleated cell counts. The data were produced by immunoSEQ multiplex PCR, yet TCRdb's version contains in-frame clones alone and is incomplete. Clone size and the V and J calls come from that table; the DNA yielded D and trimming. The data show over 95,000 clones, roughly four fifths seen once. This sequence joins TRBV4-3 and TRBJ1-1; D unclear. Material: peripheral blood. This sequence originates from a human donor in a cohort sampled during active COVID-19. CDR3 nucleotides: TGCGCCAGCAGCCAAGACCAGCTCTCGGGAGCTTTCTTT. This gives the protein CASSQDQLSGAFF.